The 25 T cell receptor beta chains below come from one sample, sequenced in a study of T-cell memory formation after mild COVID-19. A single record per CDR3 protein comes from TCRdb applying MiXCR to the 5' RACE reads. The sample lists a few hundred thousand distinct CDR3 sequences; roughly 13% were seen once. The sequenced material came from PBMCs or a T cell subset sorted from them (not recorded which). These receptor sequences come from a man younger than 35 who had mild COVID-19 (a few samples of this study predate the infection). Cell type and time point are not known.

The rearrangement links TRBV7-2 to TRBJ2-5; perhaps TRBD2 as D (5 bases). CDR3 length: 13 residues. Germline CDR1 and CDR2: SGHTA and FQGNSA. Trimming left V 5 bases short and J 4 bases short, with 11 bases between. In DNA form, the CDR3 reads TGTGCCAGCAGCAGGTCGGGGAGAGAGACCCAGTACTTC. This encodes CASSRSGRETQYF.

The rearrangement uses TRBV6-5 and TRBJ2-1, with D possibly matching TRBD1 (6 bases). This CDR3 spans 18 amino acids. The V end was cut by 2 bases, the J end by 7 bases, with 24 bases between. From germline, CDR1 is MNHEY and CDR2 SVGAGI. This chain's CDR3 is CASSYSSTGTGLGNEQFF. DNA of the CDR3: TGTGCCAGCAGTTACAGCTCCACAGGGACGGGCTTGGGTAATGAGCAGTTCTTC.

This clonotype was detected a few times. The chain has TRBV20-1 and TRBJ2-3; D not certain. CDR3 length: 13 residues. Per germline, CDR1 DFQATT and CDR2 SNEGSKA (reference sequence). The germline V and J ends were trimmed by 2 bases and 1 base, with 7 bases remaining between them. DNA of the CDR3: TGCAGTGCTAGAAAGGTCCGCACAGATACGCAGTATTTT. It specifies CSARKVRTDTQYF.

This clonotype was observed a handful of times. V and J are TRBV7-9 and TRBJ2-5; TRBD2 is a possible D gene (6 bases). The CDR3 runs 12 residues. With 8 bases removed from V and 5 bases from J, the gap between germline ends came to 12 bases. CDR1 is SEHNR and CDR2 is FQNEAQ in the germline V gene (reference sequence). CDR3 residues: CASGRRGETQYF. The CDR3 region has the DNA TGTGCCAGCGGCAGGCGGGGTGAGACCCAGTACTTC.

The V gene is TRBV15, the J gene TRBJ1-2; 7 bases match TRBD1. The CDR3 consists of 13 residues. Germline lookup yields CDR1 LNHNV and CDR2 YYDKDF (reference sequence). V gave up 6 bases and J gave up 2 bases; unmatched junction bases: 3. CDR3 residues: CATSKDRNYGYTF. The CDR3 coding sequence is TGTGCCACCAGTAAGGACAGGAACTATGGCTACACCTTC. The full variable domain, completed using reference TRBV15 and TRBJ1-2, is DAMVIQNPRYQVTQFGKPVTLSCSQTLNHNVMYWYQQKSSQAPKLLFHYYDKDFNNEADTPDNFQSRRPNTSFCFLDIRSPGLGDTAMYLCATSKDRNYGYTFGSGTRLTVV.

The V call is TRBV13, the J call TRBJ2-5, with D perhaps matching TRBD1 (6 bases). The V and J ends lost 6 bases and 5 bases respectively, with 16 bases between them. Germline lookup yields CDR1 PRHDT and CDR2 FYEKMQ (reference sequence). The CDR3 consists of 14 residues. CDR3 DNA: TGTGCCAGCAGTGCACCGGGACATTGGGAGACCCAGTACTTC. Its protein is CASSAPGHWETQYF.

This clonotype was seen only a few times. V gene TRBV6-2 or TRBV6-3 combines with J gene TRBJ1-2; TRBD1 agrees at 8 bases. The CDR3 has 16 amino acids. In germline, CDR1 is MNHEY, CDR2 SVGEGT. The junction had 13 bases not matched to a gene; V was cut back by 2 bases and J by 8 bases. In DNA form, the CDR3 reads TGTGCCAGCAGTTACCTAGCAGACAGGGGACGCGACGGCTACACCTTC. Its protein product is CASSYLADRGRDGYTF.

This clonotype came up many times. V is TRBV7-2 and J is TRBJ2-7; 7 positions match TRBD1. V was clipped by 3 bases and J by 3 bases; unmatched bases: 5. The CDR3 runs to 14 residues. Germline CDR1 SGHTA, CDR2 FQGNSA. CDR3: CASSFLGTDYEQYF. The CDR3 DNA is TGTGCCAGCAGCTTCCTCGGGACAGACTACGAGCAGTACTTC.

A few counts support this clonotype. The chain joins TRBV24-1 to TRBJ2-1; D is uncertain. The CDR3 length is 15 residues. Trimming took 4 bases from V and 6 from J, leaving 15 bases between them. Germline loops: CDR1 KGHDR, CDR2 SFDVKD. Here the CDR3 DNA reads TGTGCCACCAGTGACCCCGGTACTTCCCCCAATGAGCAGTTCTTC. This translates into CATSDPGTSPNEQFF.

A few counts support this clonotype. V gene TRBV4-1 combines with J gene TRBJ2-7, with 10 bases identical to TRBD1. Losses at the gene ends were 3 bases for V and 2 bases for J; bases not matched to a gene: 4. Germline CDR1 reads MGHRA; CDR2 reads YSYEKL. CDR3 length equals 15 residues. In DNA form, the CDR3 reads TGCGCCAGCAGCCAGAAGACAGGGGGCGCCTACGAGCAGTACTTC. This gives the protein CASSQKTGGAYEQYF.

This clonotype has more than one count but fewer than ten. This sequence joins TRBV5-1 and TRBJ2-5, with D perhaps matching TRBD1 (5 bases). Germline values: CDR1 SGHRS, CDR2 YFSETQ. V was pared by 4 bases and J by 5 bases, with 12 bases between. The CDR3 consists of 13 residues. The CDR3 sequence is CASSRGLRETQYF. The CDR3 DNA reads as TGCGCCAGCAGCAGGGGTCTAAGGGAGACCCAGTACTTC.

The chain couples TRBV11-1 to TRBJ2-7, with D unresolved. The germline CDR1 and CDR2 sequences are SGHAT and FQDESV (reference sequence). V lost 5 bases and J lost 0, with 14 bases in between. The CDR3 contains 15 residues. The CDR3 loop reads CASSPGRLSSYEQYF. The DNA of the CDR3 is TGTGCCAGCAGCCCCGGACGGCTGAGCTCCTACGAGCAGTACTTC.

The CDR3 DNA reads as TGTGCCAGCAGTTACTCACCGTCGCGGGAGCAGTACTTC. This codes for CASSYSPSREQYF. The J gene is TRBJ2-7, the V gene TRBV6-6; D gene unclear. The ends were cut back, 0 bases at V and 7 bases at J, with 10 bases in the middle. Germline values: CDR1 MNHNY, CDR2 SVGAGI (reference sequence). The CDR3 has 13 amino acids.

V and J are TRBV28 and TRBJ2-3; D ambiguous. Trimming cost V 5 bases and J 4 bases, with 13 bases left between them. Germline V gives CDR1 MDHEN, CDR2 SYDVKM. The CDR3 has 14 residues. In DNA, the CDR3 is TGTGCCAGCAGTGAAGGATCGCGGCCAGATACGCAGTATTTT. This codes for CASSEGSRPDTQYF.

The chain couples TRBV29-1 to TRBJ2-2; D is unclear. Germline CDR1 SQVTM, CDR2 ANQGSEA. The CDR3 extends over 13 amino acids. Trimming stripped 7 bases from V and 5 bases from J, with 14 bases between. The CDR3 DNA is TGCAGCGCCCTGGGCCCTGGGACCGGGGAGCTGTTTTTT. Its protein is CSALGPGTGELFF.

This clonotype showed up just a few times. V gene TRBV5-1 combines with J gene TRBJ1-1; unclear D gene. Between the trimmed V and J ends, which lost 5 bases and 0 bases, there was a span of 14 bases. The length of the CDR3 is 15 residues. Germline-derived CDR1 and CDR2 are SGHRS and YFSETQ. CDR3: CASRVGRIMNTEAFF. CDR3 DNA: TGCGCCAGCAGAGTGGGGAGAATCATGAACACTGAAGCTTTCTTT.

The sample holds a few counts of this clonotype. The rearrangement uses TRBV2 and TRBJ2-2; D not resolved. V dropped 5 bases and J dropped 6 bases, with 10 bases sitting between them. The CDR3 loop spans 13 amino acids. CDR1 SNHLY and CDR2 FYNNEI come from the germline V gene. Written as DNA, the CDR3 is TGTGCCAGCAGTCCAAAAATGCCCGGGGAGCTGTTTTTT. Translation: CASSPKMPGELFF.

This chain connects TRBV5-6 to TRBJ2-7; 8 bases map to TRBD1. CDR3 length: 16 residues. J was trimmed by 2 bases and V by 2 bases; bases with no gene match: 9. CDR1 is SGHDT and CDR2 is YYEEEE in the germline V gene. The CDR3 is CASSLAGGFKPYEQYV. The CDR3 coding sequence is TGTGCCAGCAGCTTAGCAGGGGGCTTTAAGCCCTACGAGCAGTACGTC.

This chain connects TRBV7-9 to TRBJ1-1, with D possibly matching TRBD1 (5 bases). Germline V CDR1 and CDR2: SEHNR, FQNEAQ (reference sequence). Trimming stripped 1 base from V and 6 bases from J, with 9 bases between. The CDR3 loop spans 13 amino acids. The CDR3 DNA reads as TGTGCCAGCAGCTTAGACCCGGGGGCTGAAGCTTTCTTT. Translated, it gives CASSLDPGAEAFF.

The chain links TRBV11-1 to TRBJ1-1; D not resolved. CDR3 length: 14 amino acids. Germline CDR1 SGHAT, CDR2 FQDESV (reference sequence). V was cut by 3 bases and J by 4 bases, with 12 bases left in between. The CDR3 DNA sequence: TGTGCCAGCAGCTTTAAAAAGGGAAGCACTGAAGCTTTCTTT. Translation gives CASSFKKGSTEAFF.

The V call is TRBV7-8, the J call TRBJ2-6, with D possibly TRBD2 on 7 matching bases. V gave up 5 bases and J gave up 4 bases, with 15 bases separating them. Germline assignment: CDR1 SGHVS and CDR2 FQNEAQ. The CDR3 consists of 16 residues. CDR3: CASSGRGAPGANVLTF. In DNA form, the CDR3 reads TGTGCCAGCAGCGGACGGGGGGCGCCCGGGGCCAACGTCCTGACTTTC.

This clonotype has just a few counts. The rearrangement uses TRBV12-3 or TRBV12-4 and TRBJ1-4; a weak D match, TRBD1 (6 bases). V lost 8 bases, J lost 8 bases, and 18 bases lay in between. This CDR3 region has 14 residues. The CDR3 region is CASHSGGQPEKLFF. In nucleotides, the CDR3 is TGTGCCAGCCACTCCGGGGGGCAACCCGAAAAACTGTTTTTT.

The CDR3 DNA follows: TGTGCCAGCAGCCAGGGGATCACCGGGGAGCTGTTTTTT. Encoded protein: CASSQGITGELFF. The chain carries TRBV27 and TRBJ2-2; maybe TRBD1 (6 bases). The V end was cut by 6 bases, the J end by 4 bases, with 9 bases between. The germline CDR1 and CDR2 sequences are MNHEY and SMNVEV (reference sequence). CDR3 length equals 13 residues.

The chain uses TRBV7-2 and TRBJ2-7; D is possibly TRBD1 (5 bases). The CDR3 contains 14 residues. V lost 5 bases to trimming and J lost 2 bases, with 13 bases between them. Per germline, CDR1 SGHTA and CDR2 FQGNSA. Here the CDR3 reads CASSPHWGPYEQYF. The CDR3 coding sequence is TGTGCCAGCAGCCCCCATTGGGGCCCCTACGAGCAGTACTTC.

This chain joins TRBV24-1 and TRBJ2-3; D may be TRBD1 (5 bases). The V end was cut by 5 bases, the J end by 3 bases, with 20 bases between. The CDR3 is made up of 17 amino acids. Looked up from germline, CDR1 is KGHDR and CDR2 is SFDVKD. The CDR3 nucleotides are TGTGCCACCAGTGTCCGGCGTAGGGGATACGAGACAGATACGCAGTATTTT. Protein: CATSVRRRGYETDTQYF.